What follows are 10 T cell receptor beta chains derived from one specimen sequenced in a study of cytomegalovirus exposure and HLA in healthy donors (dated by TCRdb to about 2017). Libraries were made using the immunoSEQ multiplex PCR assay. For the multiplex PCR, a mixture combining 60 forward primers for TCR Vbeta segments and 13 reverse primers for TCR Jbeta segments was used. What TCRdb holds here is the immuneACCESS table cut down to in-frame rearrangements. Part of the clones is not present; checked against another copy, under half of the missing clones reflect an unresolved V gene, and the others are unexplained. The sample table records about 110,000 clones; around 80% of these occur just once. The ten most abundant clones make up 4% to 5.5% of the sample. The sample was PBMCs. All receptors derive from a man aged 30 to 45 in good health and CMV-seropositive.

V and J are TRBV9 and TRBJ1-2, with 7 bases lining up with TRBD1. CDR3 length equals 15 residues. CDR1 is SGDLS and CDR2 is YYNGEE in the germline V gene. J gave up 4 bases and V 0 bases, and 6 bases lay outside the gene matches. The CDR3 DNA reads as TGTGCCAGCAGCGTAGAATCCGGGACAGCCTATGGCTACACCTTC. It codes for CASSVESGTAYGYTF. Using reference TRBV9 and TRBJ1-2 for the parts outside the CDR3, the full variable domain is DSGVTQTPKHLITATGQRVTLRCSPRSGDLSVYWYQQSLDQGLQFLIQYYNGEERAKGNILERFSAQQFPDLHSELNLSSLELGDSALYFCASSVESGTAYGYTFGSGTRLTVV.

The genes are TRBV6-9 and TRBJ1-2, with no clear D. Germline CDR1 reads MNHGY; CDR2 reads SVAAGI. This CDR3 spans 14 amino acids. V lost 2 bases to trimming and J lost 2 bases, with 9 bases between them. CDR3 sequence (DNA): TGTGCCAGCAGTTATCGGGCGGGAAACTATGGCTACACCTTC. The encoded protein is CASSYRAGNYGYTF.

A few counts support this clone. This rearrangement joins TRBV27 to TRBJ1-5; 11 bases line up with TRBD1. The germline gives CDR1 MNHEY, CDR2 SMNVEV (reference sequence). The CDR3 has 15 residues. J gave up 6 bases and V 5 bases, and 6 bases lay outside the gene matches. Here the CDR3 reads CASSARTGGFQPQHF. In nucleotides, the CDR3 is TGTGCCAGCAGTGCCCGGACAGGGGGCTTTCAGCCCCAGCATTTT.

The chain combines TRBV7-2 with TRBJ2-2, with 13 bases matching TRBD2. V trimming: 4 bases; J trimming: 7 bases; junction bases outside the gene matches: 15. The CDR3 length is 19 residues. CDR1 and CDR2 (germline): SGHTA, FQGNSA. The CDR3 sequence: CASSYPGLAGPKRSGELFF. Written as DNA, the CDR3 is TGTGCCAGCAGCTATCCGGGACTAGCGGGGCCTAAACGGAGCGGGGAGCTGTTTTTT.

V is TRBV7-9 and J is TRBJ2-1, with 9 positions matching TRBD1. The length of the CDR3 is 16 residues. J lost 1 base, V lost 4 bases, and 5 bases had no gene match. In germline, CDR1 is SEHNR, CDR2 FQNEAQ (reference sequence). CDR3 in amino acids: CASSSIQGASYNEQFF. In nucleotides, the CDR3 is TGTGCCAGCAGCTCAATACAGGGGGCGTCCTACAATGAGCAGTTCTTC.

This chain joins TRBV4-1 and TRBJ1-1; D is uncertain. The ends were cut back, 1 base at V and 3 bases at J, with 12 bases in the middle. Germline V gene lookup returns CDR1 MGHRA and CDR2 YSYEKL. The CDR3 loop spans 15 amino acids. The CDR3 bases are TGCGCCAGCAGCCAAGCCCCGGGTGGATACACTGAAGCTTTCTTT. As protein: CASSQAPGGYTEAFF.

The genes are TRBV11-2 and TRBJ2-5, with 9 bases aligning to TRBD1. The CDR3 consists of 13 residues. Trimming cost V 8 bases and J 5 bases; bases outside gene matches: 6. From germline, CDR1 is SGHAT and CDR2 FQNNGV. In nucleotides, the CDR3 is TGTGCCAGCGCCGGGACAGGGATGGAGACCCAGTACTTC. Translating gives CASAGTGMETQYF.

The V and J genes are TRBV2 and TRBJ2-7, with D perhaps TRBD1 (6 bases). V was cut by 4 bases and J by 2 bases, with 15 bases left in between. The V gene's germline CDR1 is SNHLY and CDR2 FYNNEI. This CDR3 spans 15 amino acids. As DNA, the CDR3 is TGTGCCAGCAGTGGGACAGCTGACATAGCCTACGAGCAGTACTTC. This encodes CASSGTADIAYEQYF. The full variable domain, in which reference TRBV2 and TRBJ2-7 provide the parts outside the CDR3, is EPEVTQTPSHQVTQMGQEVILRCVPISNHLYFYWYRQILGQKVEFLVSFYNNEISEKSEIFDDQFSVERPDGSNFTLKIRSTKLEDSAMYFCASSGTADIAYEQYFGPGTRLTVT.

A single count supports this clone. The chain carries TRBV6-4 and TRBJ2-3, with D hard to call. Between the trimmed V and J ends, which lost 5 bases and 0 bases, there was a span of 9 bases. This CDR3 has 14 amino acids. The V gene's germline CDR1 is MRHNA and CDR2 SNTAGT. CDR3: CASSQEASTDTQYF. The DNA of the CDR3 is TGTGCCAGCAGTCAGGAAGCTAGCACAGATACGCAGTATTTT.

This chain uses TRBV5-1 with TRBJ2-3, with D unresolved. V lost 4 bases and J lost 3, with 9 bases in between. This CDR3 has 13 residues. CDR1 SGHRS and CDR2 YFSETQ come from the germline V gene. The CDR3 DNA is TGCGCCAGCAGCGTATCTAGGACAGATACGCAGTATTTT. It codes for CASSVSRTDTQYF.